This T cell receptor (beta chain) was obtained from a study of T cells in Graves' hyperthyroidism and ophthalmopathy. Study as a whole: Peripheral blood was taken when the disease was first diagnosed, before any treatment began.

The CDR3 has 15 amino acids. V gave up 5 bases and J gave up 0 bases, with 11 bases separating them. Germline lookup yields CDR1 MNHNS and CDR2 SASEGT. TCR beta CDR3 regions were amplified from RNA. First-round RT-PCR targeting the TCR CDR3 was performed with the HTBI primer set. From the multiplex PCR reads, TCRdb called clonotypes with MiXCR, one entry per CDR3 protein. The sample includes roughly 650,000 distinct CDR3 sequences, about 16% seen only once; the top ten take 2.5% to 4%. This clonotype has at least ten counts. V is TRBV6-1 and J is TRBJ1-3; D unresolved. The material sequenced was blood. The sequence was obtained from a woman between 40 and 55 years old with Graves' ophthalmopathy. The CDR3 region is CASSYDRSSGNTIYF. CDR3 bases: TGTGCCAGCAGTTACGACCGCTCCTCTGGAAACACCATATATTTT.